This TCR beta chain came from a study of T cell responses to AZD1222 COVID-19 vaccine. Study-level results: Mostly white British, mostly female donors; authors suggested clonal diversity may be underestimated. Only five to seven AZD1222 recipients were seropositive at baseline.

Profiling relied on immunoSEQ multiplex PCR, and the TCRdb table lists in-frame clones only, not all of them. The profile covers under 95,000 clones, with approximately 91% appearing a single time and about 2.2% taken by the ten largest. The V gene lost 0 bases and the J gene lost 1 base, with 11 bases spanning the gap. The CDR3 is 15 residues long. Germline assignment: CDR1 SGHRS and CDR2 YFSETQ. A word on this clone: Its antigen remains unknown.

The source material was peripheral blood, sampled on day 0 of AZD1222 vaccination. V and J are TRBV5-1 and TRBJ2-7, with a weak D call TRBD1 (5 bases). This clonotype originated in an adult in good health. The CDR3 region is CASSLAGSRSYEQYF. The CDR3 DNA reads TGCGCCAGCAGCTTGGCAGGGTCAAGATCCTACGAGCAGTACTTC. Together with reference TRBV5-1 and TRBJ2-7, the CDR3 gives the full variable domain: KAGVTQTPRYLIKTRGQQVTLSCSPISGHRSVSWYQQTPGQGLQFLFEYFSETQRNKGNFPGRFSGRQFSNSRSEMNVSTLELGDSALYLCASSLAGSRSYEQYFGPGTRLTVT.